The rows below give T cell receptor beta chains drawn from one sample of a study of radiotherapy plus CTLA-4 blockade in lung cancer. TCRdb's copy holds only in-frame clones and misses some; the assay was immunoSEQ multiplex PCR. The sample holds some 33,000 clones; about 70% are singletons and the top ten take around 4.5%. The specimen was peripheral blood, collected from a patient treated with radiotherapy plus ipilimumab. The receptor source for this set is a human donor with non-small cell lung cancer whose response to radiotherapy plus ipilimumab could not be evaluated. CDR3s include the opening cysteine and the closing phenylalanine or tryptophan. A D gene is named only where the DNA matches it firmly. Clone size is shown for a subset of rows, as once, few, many or a class of expanded clone.

>-|TRBJ1-6|-|TRBV19
TGTGCCAGTAGGAAACCGCCTAGCTCCTATAATTCACCCCTCCACTTT
CASRKPPSSYNSPLHF
>TRBD1|TRBJ1-2|-|TRBV28
TGTGCCAGCAGTCTTACCGACAGGGTGCATGGCTACACCTTC
CASSLTDRVHGYTF
>TRBD2|TRBJ2-1|-|TRBV19
TGTGCCAGTAGTATAGTTGATAGCGGGAGAGGTAATGAGCAGTTCTTC
CASSIVDSGRGNEQFF
>-|TRBJ1-6|-|TRBV6-1
TGTGCCAGCAGTGCAGGGCCCTATAATTCACCCCTCCACTTT
CASSAGPYNSPLHF
>TRBD1|TRBJ1-5|few|TRBV19
TGTGCCAGTTGCAACAGGGGTTATCAGCCCCAGCATTTT
CASCNRGYQPQHF
>TRBD1|TRBJ1-4|-|TRBV28
TGTGCCAGCAGTCCCCGACAGGGGGCGTCTGTAAAACTGTTTTTT
CASSPRQGASVKLFF
>TRBD1|TRBJ2-7|-|TRBV6-6
TGTGCCAGCAGTCCCCGACAGGGCTCCTACGAGCAGTACTTC
CASSPRQGSYEQYF
>-|TRBJ2-3|-|TRBV5-4
TGTGCCAGCAGCCCGACTCACACAGATACGCAGTATTTT
CASSPTHTDTQYF
>-|TRBJ2-5|-|TRBV19
TGTGCCAGTAGTTCACCGGGGCTGGGACAAGCGGTTCAAGAGACCCAGTACTTC
CASSSPGLGQAVQETQYF
>TRBD2|TRBJ2-1|few|TRBV28
TGTGCCAGCAGCCTTCCTCCGGGGACTAGCGCCGAGCAGTTCTTC
CASSLPPGTSAEQFF
>TRBD2|TRBJ2-3|-|TRBV27
TGTGCCAGCAGTTTATCCCCCCTACTAGCGGGAGATTACACAGATACGCAGTATTTT
CASSLSPLLAGDYTDTQYF
>TRBD2|TRBJ2-5|-|TRBV14
TGTGCCAGCAGCCCCCTTCCGGATAGCGGGAGGGAGACCCAGTACTTC
CASSPLPDSGRETQYF
>TRBD1|TRBJ2-3|-|TRBV5-1
TGCGCCAGCAGCTTGGGGACAGGGTCCGCCACAGATACGCAGTATTTT
CASSLGTGSATDTQYF
>-|TRBJ2-7|few|TRBV7-2
TGTGCCAGCAGCTTAGCCGCGACAACCTACGAGCAGTACTTC
CASSLAATTYEQYF
>-|TRBJ1-5|-|TRBV2
TGTGCCAGCAGTGAAGCAGGCGGGAATCAGCCCCAGCATTTT
CASSEAGGNQPQHF
>-|TRBJ2-1|-|TRBV7-8
TGTGCCAGCAGCTTAGGGCAGGATCCCTACAATGAGCAGTTCTTC
CASSLGQDPYNEQFF
>-|TRBJ2-7|-|TRBV19
TGTGCCAGTAGTATACTGGAGGGGCGCAAGCAGTACTTC
CASSILEGRKQYF
>TRBD1|TRBJ2-3|-|TRBV7-9
TGTGCCAGCAGGGGAGGGACAGGGCCCACAGATACGCAGTATTTT
CASRGGTGPTDTQYF
>-|TRBJ2-7|-|TRBV10-1
TGCGCCAGCAGTGCATCGAGGAACGAGCAGTACTTC
CASSASRNEQYF
>TRBD1|TRBJ1-2|-|TRBV29-1
TGCAGCGTTAAAACAGGGGGTGGGACCTATGGCTACACCTTC
CSVKTGGGTYGYTF
>-|TRBJ2-3|-|TRBV5-1
TGCGCCAGCAGCCTGGACAGAGATACGCAGTATTTT
CASSLDRDTQYF
>TRBD2|TRBJ2-5|-|TRBV10-3
TGTGCCATCAGCGACACCGGGAGGCACCAAGAGACCCAGTACTTC
CAISDTGRHQETQYF
>-|TRBJ2-3|-|TRBV5-4
TGTGCCAGCAGCTCAAACACAGAGACAGATACGCAGTATTTT
CASSSNTETDTQYF
>TRBD1|TRBJ2-1|-|TRBV10-1
TGCGCCACCACCCCTAACAGGGGCCTTACCTACAATGAGCAGTTCTTC
CATTPNRGLTYNEQFF
>TRBD2|TRBJ2-1|-|TRBV11-2
TGTGCCAGCAGCTTGGTACCGGGACTAGGGTTGAATGAGCAGTTCTTC
CASSLVPGLGLNEQFF
>-|TRBJ2-7|-|TRBV5-1
TGCGCCAGCAGCCCCGGTTGGAGTCCTAGCTACGAGCAGTACTTC
CASSPGWSPSYEQYF
>TRBD1|TRBJ2-5|once|TRBV5-1
TGCGCCAGCAGCCGTGGGACAGTACAAGAGACCCAGTACTTC
CASSRGTVQETQYF
>TRBD1|TRBJ2-2|-|TRBV19
TGTGCCAGTAGTATAGCGAGGGGACAGGGCCTATTTCGGGGGATGTTCGGGGAGCTGTTTTTT
CASSIARGQGLFRGMFGELFF
>TRBD1|TRBJ2-2|once|TRBV19
TGTGCCACCCGACAGGGCGTCGGGGAGCTGTTTTTT
CATRQGVGELFF
>TRBD1|TRBJ1-5|-|TRBV30
TGTGCCTGGAGTAAACAGGGGATTCAGCCCCAGCATTTT
CAWSKQGIQPQHF
>TRBD2|TRBJ2-2|-|TRBV18
TGTGCCAGCTCCCCCCGAGGGGCGGGAGCAGCGAACACCGGGGAGCTGTTTTTT
CASSPRGAGAANTGELFF
>TRBD2|TRBJ2-1|-|TRBV5-1
TGCGCCAGCAGCCCACTAGCGGGAAGCTACAATGAGCAGTTCTTC
CASSPLAGSYNEQFF
>TRBD2|TRBJ2-5|-|TRBV5-1
TGCGCCAGCAGCTGGGGGGGACTAGCGGGATCCGAGCTTGAGACCCAGTACTTC
CASSWGGLAGSELETQYF
>-|TRBJ2-5|-|TRBV10-1
TGCGCCAGCAGTGAAGGACAGAGGAAAGAGACCCAGTACTTC
CASSEGQRKETQYF
>TRBD2|TRBJ2-3|-|TRBV5-5
TGTGCCAGCAGCTTGGCCGCGGCTAGCGGGAGTAGGGCAGATACGCAGTATTTT
CASSLAAASGSRADTQYF
>TRBD2|TRBJ2-2|-|TRBV11-3
TGTGCCAGCAGCCCAACTAGCGGGACGAACACCGGGGAGCTGTTTTTT
CASSPTSGTNTGELFF
>TRBD1|TRBJ1-1|-|TRBV6-5
TGTGCCAGCAGACGGGACAGGTCGGACACTGAAGCTTTCTTT
CASRRDRSDTEAFF
>-|TRBJ2-7|-|TRBV28
TGTGCCAGCAGTTTATTAACTGGTGTCTTCTACGAGCAGTACTTC
CASSLLTGVFYEQYF
>TRBD1|TRBJ1-5|-|TRBV15
TGTGCCACCAGCAGAGTGGCCTCCAGGGGGCTAGGGAATCAGCCCCAGCATTTT
CATSRVASRGLGNQPQHF
>TRBD1|TRBJ2-7|-|TRBV19
TGTGCCAGTAGTCGACAGGGGACCTACGAGCAGTACTTC
CASSRQGTYEQYF
>-|TRBJ1-1|few|TRBV5-5
TGTGCCAGCACCCGGGGAGGGGGAGCTTTCTTT
CASTRGGGAFF
>TRBD1|TRBJ2-3|-|TRBV9
TGTGCCAGCAGCGCCGGGACAGGGACTACAGATACGCAGTATTTT
CASSAGTGTTDTQYF
>-|TRBJ1-1|-|TRBV6-5
TGTGCCAGCAGGGTGGACAGTGAAGCTTTCTTT
CASRVDSEAFF
>TRBD2|TRBJ2-7|-|TRBV29-1
TGCAGCGTTGGGACTAGCGGGAGCGTCGGGGCCCACGAGCAGTACTTC
CSVGTSGSVGAHEQYF
>TRBD2|TRBJ2-5|-|TRBV5-4
TGTGCCAGCAGCTGGGGACTAGCGGGAGTCTCCCAAGAGACCCAGTACTTC
CASSWGLAGVSQETQYF
>-|TRBJ2-3|-|TRBV6-1
TGTGCCAGCAGTACCTTGCCGAGTAGCACAGATACGCAGTATTTT
CASSTLPSSTDTQYF
>TRBD1|TRBJ1-2|-|TRBV5-5
TGTGCCAGCAGCTTGGCTTGGGGACAGGGCCCCTATGGCTACACCTTC
CASSLAWGQGPYGYTF
>-|TRBJ1-3|few|TRBV19
TGTGCCAGCGAGACAGGCGCCTCTGGAAACACCATATATTTT
CASETGASGNTIYF
>-|TRBJ1-3|few|TRBV2
TGTGCCAGCACGGTCGACACTGGAAACACCATATATTTT
CASTVDTGNTIYF
>-|TRBJ1-5|-|TRBV6-5
TGTGCCAGCAGTGGGGTCGGGGGCAATCAGCCCCAGCATTTT
CASSGVGGNQPQHF
>TRBD2|TRBJ2-7|-|TRBV4-3
TGCGCCAGCAGCCACGAGGCTAGCGGAAATACCTACGAGCAGTACTTC
CASSHEASGNTYEQYF
>-|TRBJ1-1|-|TRBV5-1
TGCGCCAGCAGCTTGGGGGCAGGGATGAACACTGAAGCTTTCTTT
CASSLGAGMNTEAFF
>TRBD1|TRBJ1-2|few|TRBV27
TGTGCCAGCAGTACCACAGGGGGCCCAAAGTATGGCTACACCTTC
CASSTTGGPKYGYTF
>-|TRBJ2-7|-|TRBV28
TGTGCCAGCAGTTTACTGGGCCTCTACGAGCAGTACTTC
CASSLLGLYEQYF
>TRBD2|TRBJ2-7|-|TRBV7-2
TGTGCCAGCACCTCAGGGACTAGCGGGAGAGCGGCCTACGAGCAGTACTTC
CASTSGTSGRAAYEQYF
>TRBD2|TRBJ2-1|-|TRBV10-1
TGCGCCAGCAGTCTTGCCGGGACTAGCGGGAGGGTAGGCGAGCAGTTCTTC
CASSLAGTSGRVGEQFF
>-|TRBJ1-2|-|TRBV10-3
TGTGCCATCAGTGAGTCAGAGAGGTGGGGCTACACCTTC
CAISESERWGYTF
>TRBD2|TRBJ2-2|-|TRBV2
TGTGCCAGAGGAAGCGGGGCGTCGAACACCGGGGAGCTGTTTTTT
CARGSGASNTGELFF
>-|TRBJ2-1|-|TRBV9
TGTGCCAGCAGCAGGCGGGACAGCGCGTCCTACAATGAGCAGTTCTTC
CASSRRDSASYNEQFF
>TRBD1|TRBJ1-3|-|TRBV6-1
TGTGCCAGCAGTCAAGAGAGGACAGGGGCGGACACCATATATTTT
CASSQERTGADTIYF